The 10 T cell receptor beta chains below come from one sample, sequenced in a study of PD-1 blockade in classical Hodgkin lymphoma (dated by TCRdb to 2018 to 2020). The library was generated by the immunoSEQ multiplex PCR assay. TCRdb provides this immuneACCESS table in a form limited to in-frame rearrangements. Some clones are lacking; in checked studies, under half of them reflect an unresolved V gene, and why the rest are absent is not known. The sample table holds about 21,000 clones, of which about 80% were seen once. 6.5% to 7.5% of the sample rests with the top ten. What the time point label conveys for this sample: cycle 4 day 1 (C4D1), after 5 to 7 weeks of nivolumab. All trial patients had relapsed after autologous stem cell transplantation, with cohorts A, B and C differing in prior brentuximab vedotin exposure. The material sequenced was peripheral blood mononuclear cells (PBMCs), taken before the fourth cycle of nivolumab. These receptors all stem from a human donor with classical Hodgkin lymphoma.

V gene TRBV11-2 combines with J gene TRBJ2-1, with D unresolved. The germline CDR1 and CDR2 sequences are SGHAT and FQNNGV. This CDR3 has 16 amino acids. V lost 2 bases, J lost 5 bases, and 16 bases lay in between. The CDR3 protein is CASSLRSGPFDNEQFF. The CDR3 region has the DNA TGTGCCAGCAGCTTACGGTCCGGACCCTTTGACAATGAGCAGTTCTTC.

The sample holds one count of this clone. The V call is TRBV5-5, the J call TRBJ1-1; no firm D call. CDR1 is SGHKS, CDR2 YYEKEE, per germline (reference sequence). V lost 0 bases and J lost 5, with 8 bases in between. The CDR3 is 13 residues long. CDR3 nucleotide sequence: TGTGCCAGCAGCTTGGCCAGGCGAACTGAAGCTTTCTTT. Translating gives CASSLARRTEAFF.

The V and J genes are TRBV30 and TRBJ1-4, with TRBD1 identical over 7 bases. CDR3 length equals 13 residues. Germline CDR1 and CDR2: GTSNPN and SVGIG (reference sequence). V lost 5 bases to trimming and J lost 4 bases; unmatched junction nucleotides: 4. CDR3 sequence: CAWAGQLNEKLFF. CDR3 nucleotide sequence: TGTGCCTGGGCGGGACAGCTTAATGAAAAACTGTTTTTT. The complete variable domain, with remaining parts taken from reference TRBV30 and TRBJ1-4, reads SQTIHQWPATLVQPVGSPLSLECTVEGTSNPNLYWYRQAAGRGLQLLFYSVGIGQISSEVPQNLSASRPQDRQFILSSKKLLLSDSGFYLCAWAGQLNEKLFFGSGTQLSVL.

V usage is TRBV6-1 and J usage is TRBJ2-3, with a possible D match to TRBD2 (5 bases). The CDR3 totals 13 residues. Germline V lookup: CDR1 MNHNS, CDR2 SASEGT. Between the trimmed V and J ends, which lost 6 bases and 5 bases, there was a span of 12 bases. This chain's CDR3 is CASSPRAGDTQYF. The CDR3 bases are TGTGCCAGCAGCCCGAGGGCGGGAGATACGCAGTATTTT.

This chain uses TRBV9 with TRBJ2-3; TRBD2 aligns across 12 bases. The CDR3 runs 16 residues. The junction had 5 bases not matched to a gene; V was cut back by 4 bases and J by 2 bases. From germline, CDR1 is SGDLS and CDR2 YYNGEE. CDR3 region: CASSTRTSGVTDTQYF. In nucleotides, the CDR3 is TGTGCCAGCAGCACTCGGACTAGCGGGGTCACAGATACGCAGTATTTT.

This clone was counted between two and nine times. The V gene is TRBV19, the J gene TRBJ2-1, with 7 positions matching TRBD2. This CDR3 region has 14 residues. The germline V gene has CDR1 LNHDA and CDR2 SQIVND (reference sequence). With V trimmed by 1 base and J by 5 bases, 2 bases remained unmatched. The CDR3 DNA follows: TGTGCCAGTAGTATAGCGGGAGGTGACAATGAGCAGTTCTTC. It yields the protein CASSIAGGDNEQFF.

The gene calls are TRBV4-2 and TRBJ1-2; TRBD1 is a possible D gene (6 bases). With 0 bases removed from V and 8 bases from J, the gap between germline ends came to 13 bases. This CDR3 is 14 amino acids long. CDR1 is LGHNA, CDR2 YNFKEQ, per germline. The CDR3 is CASSQEGGTLGYTF. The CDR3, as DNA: TGTGCCAGCAGCCAAGAAGGGGGGACGCTGGGCTACACCTTC.

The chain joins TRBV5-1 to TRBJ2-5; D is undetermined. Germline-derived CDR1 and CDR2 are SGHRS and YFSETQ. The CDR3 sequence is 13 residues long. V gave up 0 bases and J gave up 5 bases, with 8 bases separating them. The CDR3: CASSLEGRETQYF. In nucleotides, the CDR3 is TGCGCCAGCAGCTTGGAAGGTCGGGAGACCCAGTACTTC.

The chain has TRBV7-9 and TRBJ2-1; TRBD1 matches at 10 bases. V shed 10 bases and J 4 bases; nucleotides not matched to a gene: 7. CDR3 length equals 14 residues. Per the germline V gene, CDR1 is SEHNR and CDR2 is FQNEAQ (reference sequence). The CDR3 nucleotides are TGTGCCACCCGCCGGGACAGGGGATACAATGAGCAGTTCTTC. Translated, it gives CATRRDRGYNEQFF.

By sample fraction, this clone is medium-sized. For the CDR3, the DNA is TGCGCCAGCAGCCAAGATTACCGGACAAAGCTCAATGGCTACACCTTC. This sequence encodes CASSQDYRTKLNGYTF. V usage is TRBV4-3 and J usage is TRBJ1-2; tentative D call: TRBD1 (5 bases). V lost 0 bases and J lost 6, with 17 bases in between. The CDR3 covers 16 residues. CDR1 and CDR2 from the germline V gene are LGHNA and YSLEER.